This TCR beta chain was documented in a study of cytomegalovirus exposure and HLA in healthy donors. Study results and limitations: Rarity held for most TCR sequences, but there were some public TCRs that occurred in many donors.

In its sample, this clone was seen a few times. What it recognizes is unknown. Trimming left V 0 bases short and J 5 bases short, with 11 bases between. Germline lookup yields CDR1 LNHNV and CDR2 YYDKDF (reference sequence). This CDR3 region has 15 residues. Clones were sequenced by immunoSEQ multiplex PCR, and TCRdb holds only the in-frame ones, with some missing. The sample has 150,000 to 200,000 clones, 80% to 90% seen once. The receptor was isolated from a woman under 40 in good health and CMV-seronegative. The V gene is TRBV15, the J gene TRBJ1-5; D call uncertain. Sequencing was done on a sample of PBMCs. DNA for the CDR3: TGTGCCACCAGCAGAGATACCGGGAATCATCAGCCCCAGCATTTT. Its translation: CATSRDTGNHQPQHF.